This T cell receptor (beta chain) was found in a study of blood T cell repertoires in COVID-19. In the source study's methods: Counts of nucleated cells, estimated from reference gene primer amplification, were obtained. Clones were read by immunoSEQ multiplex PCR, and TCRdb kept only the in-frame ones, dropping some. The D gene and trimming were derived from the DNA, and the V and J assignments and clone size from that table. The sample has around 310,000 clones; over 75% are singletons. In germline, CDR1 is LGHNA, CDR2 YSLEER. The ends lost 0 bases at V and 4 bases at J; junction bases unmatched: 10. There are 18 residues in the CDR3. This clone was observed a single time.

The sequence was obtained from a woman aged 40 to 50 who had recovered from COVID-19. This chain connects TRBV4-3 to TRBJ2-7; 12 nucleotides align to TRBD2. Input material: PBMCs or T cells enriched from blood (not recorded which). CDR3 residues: CASSQDAGASGGAYEQYF. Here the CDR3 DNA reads TGCGCCAGCAGCCAAGATGCAGGGGCTAGCGGGGGGGCATACGAGCAGTACTTC.